The 16 T cell receptor beta chains in this list originate from one sample, sequenced in a study of blood T cell repertoires in COVID-19. Assay used: immunoSEQ multiplex PCR; TCRdb lists only in-frame clones, some missing. Of 200,000 to 300,000 clones listed, roughly 91% are singletons. The sample comprised peripheral blood. These receptors all stem from a woman aged 40 to 50 who had recovered from COVID-19.

The chain is built from TRBV2 and TRBJ1-1; TRBD1 aligns across 9 bases. The junction had 5 bases not matched to a gene; V was cut back by 8 bases and J by 4 bases. Germline CDR1 reads SNHLY; CDR2 reads FYNNEI. The CDR3 consists of 13 residues. This CDR3 reads CASPDRGVTEAFF. For the CDR3, the DNA is TGTGCCAGCCCCGACAGGGGGGTCACTGAAGCTTTCTTT.

To note about this clone: At one of its ends the junction is not consistent with the germline gene, which may arise from a read error. The chain combines TRBV2 with TRBJ1-5; TRBD1 aligns across 7 bases. Germline CDR1 SNHLY, CDR2 FYNNEI. This CDR3 contains 13 residues. This CDR3 reads CASSGIHRGLEDF. In DNA, the CDR3 is TGTGCCAGCAGTGGGATCCACAGGGGACTCGAGGATTTT.

This clone has just a few counts. This sequence joins TRBV15 and TRBJ2-2; 10 nucleotides line up with TRBD2. This CDR3 comprises 15 residues. The germline V gene encodes CDR1 LNHNV and CDR2 YYDKDF (reference sequence). With V trimmed by 2 bases and J by 4 bases, 1 base remained unmatched. CDR3 nucleotides: TGTGCCACCAGCAGAAGCGGGGGGGGCACCGGGGAGCTGTTTTTT. Residues: CATSRSGGGTGELFF.

The chain's CDR3 is CASSPVTGVGELFF. The CDR3 DNA follows: TGTGCCAGCTCACCAGTTACAGGGGTCGGGGAGCTGTTTTTT. This chain links TRBV18 with TRBJ2-2, with 7 bases identical to TRBD1. This CDR3 region has 14 residues. Germline V lookup: CDR1 KGHSH, CDR2 LQKENI. With V trimmed by 2 bases and J by 7 bases, 4 bases remained unmatched.

The CDR3 here is CASSQAQTRFADTQYF. CDR3 bases: TGTGCCAGCAGCCAGGCCCAAACTAGGTTCGCAGATACGCAGTATTTT. V usage is TRBV3-1 (or the pseudogene TRBV3-2) and J usage is TRBJ2-3; D perhaps matches TRBD2 (5 bases). Germline loops: CDR1 LGHDT, CDR2 YNNKEL (reference sequence). This CDR3 region has 16 residues. Trimming left V 3 bases short and J 4 bases short, with 17 bases between.

The chain links TRBV10-2 to TRBJ1-2, with D possibly TRBD1 on 5 matching bases. Germline-derived CDR1 and CDR2 are WSHSY and SAAADI. The CDR3 is 14 residues long. The ends were cut back, 2 bases at V and 2 bases at J, with 9 bases in the middle. Written as DNA, the CDR3 is TGCGCCAGCAGTGAGACCAGGGCCAACTATGGCTACACCTTC. The encoded protein is CASSETRANYGYTF.

This sequence joins TRBV19 and TRBJ1-2; D possibly corresponds to TRBD1 (5 bases). Trimming left V 6 bases short and J 7 bases short, with 15 bases between. Germline CDR1 LNHDA, CDR2 SQIVND (reference sequence). CDR3 length equals 13 residues. The CDR3 here is CASRKQGAGGYTF. The DNA for the CDR3 is TGTGCCAGTAGGAAGCAGGGAGCGGGTGGCTACACCTTC.

This chain joins TRBV7-8 and TRBJ2-3; 9 bases are shared with TRBD2. CDR1 and CDR2 from the germline V gene are SGHVS and FQNEAQ. With 2 bases clipped from V and 3 bases from J, the junction kept 6 bases outside the gene matches. The CDR3 extends over 16 amino acids. The CDR3 loop reads CASSLRVSGRTDTQYF. CDR3 coding DNA: TGTGCCAGCAGCTTACGTGTTAGCGGGAGAACAGATACGCAGTATTTT.

The chain employs TRBV7-9 and TRBJ1-3; TRBD1 agrees at 7 bases. The V gene's germline CDR1 is SEHNR and CDR2 FQNEAQ (reference sequence). CDR3 size: 16 residues. V was pared by 4 bases and J by 0 bases, with 6 bases of the junction left unmatched. The CDR3 bases are TGTGCCAGCAGCTACCAGGACAGGCGCTCTGGAAACACCATATATTTT. It encodes CASSYQDRRSGNTIYF. Full variable domain (rest looked up from reference TRBV7-9 and TRBJ1-3): DTGVSQNPRHKITKRGQNVTFRCDPISEHNRLYWYRQTLGQGPEFLTYFQNEAQLEKSRLLSDRFSAERPKGSFSTLEIQRTEQGDSAMYLCASSYQDRRSGNTIYFGEGSWLTVV.

This chain connects TRBV10-3 to TRBJ1-1; 7 bases are shared with TRBD1. CDR3 length: 12 amino acids. Germline loops: CDR1 ENHRY, CDR2 SYGVKD. V was clipped by 4 bases and J by 9 bases; unmatched bases: 5. As DNA, the CDR3 is TGTGCCATCAGTGGGGGACAGACTCAAGCTTTCTTT. Amino acids: CAISGGQTQAFF.

This chain joins TRBV7-9 and TRBJ1-5; D may be TRBD1 (5 bases). Germline-derived CDR1 and CDR2 are SEHNR and FQNEAQ (reference sequence). The length of the CDR3 is 15 residues. With 3 bases removed from V and 4 bases from J, the gap between germline ends came to 13 bases. The CDR3 spells CASSLGHFENQPQHF. The CDR3 DNA reads TGTGCCAGCAGCTTGGGGCATTTTGAGAATCAGCCCCAGCATTTT. The whole variable domain, filled in from reference TRBV7-9 and TRBJ1-5, reads DTGVSQNPRHKITKRGQNVTFRCDPISEHNRLYWYRQTLGQGPEFLTYFQNEAQLEKSRLLSDRFSAERPKGSFSTLEIQRTEQGDSAMYLCASSLGHFENQPQHFGDGTRLSIL.

This clone was counted once. The rearrangement uses TRBV29-1 and TRBJ2-1; 9 bases agree with TRBD2. The V segment lost 5 bases and the J segment 7 bases; nucleotides outside the gene matches: 6. Germline V gene lookup returns CDR1 SQVTM and CDR2 ANQGSEA. The CDR3 runs 13 residues. CDR3 sequence (DNA): TGCAGCGTTAGGGGACTAGCACTAAATGAGCAGTTCTTC. It translates to CSVRGLALNEQFF.

This clone was seen more than once but under ten times. The V call is TRBV6-5, the J call TRBJ1-1, with D hard to call. The germline V gene encodes CDR1 MNHEY and CDR2 SVGAGI. The CDR3 is made up of 10 amino acids. V was shortened by 8 bases and J by 6 bases, with 7 bases between the two germline ends. The CDR3 is CASYIPEAFF. The CDR3 DNA reads as TGTGCCAGCTACATACCTGAAGCTTTCTTT.

The chain has TRBV5-4 and TRBJ2-5; D uncertain. V was cut by 0 bases and J by 5 bases, with 5 bases left in between. CDR1 is SGHNT, CDR2 YYREEE, per germline (reference sequence). CDR3 length: 12 amino acids. The DNA for the CDR3 is TGTGCCAGCAGCTTGGGGGCTGAGACCCAGTACTTC. Its protein product is CASSLGAETQYF.

CDR3 DNA sequence: TGTGCCAGCAGCTTAGTATCTAGCGGGGATGAGCAGTTCTTC. Translation: CASSLVSSGDEQFF. This chain joins TRBV7-2 and TRBJ2-1; 9 positions agree with TRBD2. After removal of 1 base from V and 8 bases from J, the junction contained 3 bases not matched to a gene. The CDR3 loop spans 14 amino acids. Germline-derived CDR1 and CDR2 are SGHTA and FQGNSA.

The chain combines TRBV30 with TRBJ1-5; possibly TRBD1 for D (5 bases). V lost 2 bases and J lost 6, with 14 bases in between. Germline V lookup: CDR1 GTSNPN, CDR2 SVGIG (reference sequence). The CDR3 length is 14 residues. The CDR3 DNA reads TGTGCCTGGAGTCCCCTGACAGAAATTCAGCCCCAGCATTTT. It translates to CAWSPLTEIQPQHF. The full variable domain, completed using reference TRBV30 and TRBJ1-5, is SQTIHQWPATLVQPVGSPLSLECTVEGTSNPNLYWYRQAAGRGLQLLFYSVGIGQISSEVPQNLSASRPQDRQFILSSKKLLLSDSGFYLCAWSPLTEIQPQHFGDGTRLSIL.